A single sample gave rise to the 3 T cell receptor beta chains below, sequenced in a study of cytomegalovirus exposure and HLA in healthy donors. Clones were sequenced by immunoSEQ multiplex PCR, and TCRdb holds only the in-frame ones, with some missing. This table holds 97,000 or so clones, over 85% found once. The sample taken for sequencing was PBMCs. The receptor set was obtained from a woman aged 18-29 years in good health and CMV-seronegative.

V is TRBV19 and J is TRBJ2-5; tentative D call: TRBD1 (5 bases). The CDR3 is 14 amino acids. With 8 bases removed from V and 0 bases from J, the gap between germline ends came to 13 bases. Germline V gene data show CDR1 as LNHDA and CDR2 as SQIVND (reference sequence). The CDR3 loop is CASAWAGNQETQYF. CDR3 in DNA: TGTGCCAGTGCTTGGGCAGGGAACCAAGAGACCCAGTACTTC.

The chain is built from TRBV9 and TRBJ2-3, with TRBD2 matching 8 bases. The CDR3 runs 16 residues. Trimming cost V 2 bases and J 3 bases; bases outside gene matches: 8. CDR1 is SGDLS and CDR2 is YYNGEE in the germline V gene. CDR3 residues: CASSVQAGVSTDTQYF. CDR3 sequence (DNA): TGTGCCAGCAGCGTTCAAGCGGGAGTGTCTACAGATACGCAGTATTTT.

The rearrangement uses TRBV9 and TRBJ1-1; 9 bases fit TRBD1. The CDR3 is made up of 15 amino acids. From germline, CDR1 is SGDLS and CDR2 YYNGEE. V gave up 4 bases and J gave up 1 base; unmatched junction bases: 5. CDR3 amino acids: CASSSRTGANTEAFF. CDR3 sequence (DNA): TGTGCCAGCAGCTCCCGGACAGGGGCGAACACTGAAGCTTTCTTT.